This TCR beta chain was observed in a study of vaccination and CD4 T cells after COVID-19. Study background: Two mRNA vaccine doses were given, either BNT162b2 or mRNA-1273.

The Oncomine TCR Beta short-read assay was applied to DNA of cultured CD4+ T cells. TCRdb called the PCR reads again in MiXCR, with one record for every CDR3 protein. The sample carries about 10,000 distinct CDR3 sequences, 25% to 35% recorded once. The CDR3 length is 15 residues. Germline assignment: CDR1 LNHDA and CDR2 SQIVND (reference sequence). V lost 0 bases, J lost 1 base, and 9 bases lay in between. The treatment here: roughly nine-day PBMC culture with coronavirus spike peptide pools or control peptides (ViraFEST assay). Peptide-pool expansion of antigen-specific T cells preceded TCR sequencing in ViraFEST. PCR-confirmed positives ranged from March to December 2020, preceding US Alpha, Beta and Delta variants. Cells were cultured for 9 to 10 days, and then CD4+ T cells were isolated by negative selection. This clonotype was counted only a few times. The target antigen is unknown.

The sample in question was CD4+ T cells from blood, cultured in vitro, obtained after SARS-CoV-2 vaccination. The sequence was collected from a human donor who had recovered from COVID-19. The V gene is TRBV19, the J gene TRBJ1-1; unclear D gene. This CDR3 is CASSIDRAGNTEAFF. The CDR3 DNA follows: TGTGCCAGTAGTATAGATCGAGCGGGGAACACTGAAGCTTTCTTT.